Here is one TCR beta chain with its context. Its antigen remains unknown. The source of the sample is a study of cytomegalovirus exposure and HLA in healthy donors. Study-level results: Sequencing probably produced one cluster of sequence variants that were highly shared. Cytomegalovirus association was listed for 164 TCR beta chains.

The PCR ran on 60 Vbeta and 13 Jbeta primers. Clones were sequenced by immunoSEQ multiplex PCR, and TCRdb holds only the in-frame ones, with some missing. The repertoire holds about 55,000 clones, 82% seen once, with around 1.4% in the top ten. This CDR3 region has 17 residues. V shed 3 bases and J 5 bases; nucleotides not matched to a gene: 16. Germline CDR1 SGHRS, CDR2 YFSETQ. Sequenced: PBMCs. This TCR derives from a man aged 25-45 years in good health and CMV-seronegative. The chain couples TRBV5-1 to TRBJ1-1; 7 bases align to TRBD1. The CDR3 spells CASSSARLDRANTEAFF. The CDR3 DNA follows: TGCGCCAGCAGCTCCGCGAGACTTGACAGGGCGAATACTGAAGCTTTCTTT. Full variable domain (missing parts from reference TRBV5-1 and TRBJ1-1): KAGVTQTPRYLIKTRGQQVTLSCSPISGHRSVSWYQQTPGQGLQFLFEYFSETQRNKGNFPGRFSGRQFSNSRSEMNVSTLELGDSALYLCASSSARLDRANTEAFFGQGTRLTVV.